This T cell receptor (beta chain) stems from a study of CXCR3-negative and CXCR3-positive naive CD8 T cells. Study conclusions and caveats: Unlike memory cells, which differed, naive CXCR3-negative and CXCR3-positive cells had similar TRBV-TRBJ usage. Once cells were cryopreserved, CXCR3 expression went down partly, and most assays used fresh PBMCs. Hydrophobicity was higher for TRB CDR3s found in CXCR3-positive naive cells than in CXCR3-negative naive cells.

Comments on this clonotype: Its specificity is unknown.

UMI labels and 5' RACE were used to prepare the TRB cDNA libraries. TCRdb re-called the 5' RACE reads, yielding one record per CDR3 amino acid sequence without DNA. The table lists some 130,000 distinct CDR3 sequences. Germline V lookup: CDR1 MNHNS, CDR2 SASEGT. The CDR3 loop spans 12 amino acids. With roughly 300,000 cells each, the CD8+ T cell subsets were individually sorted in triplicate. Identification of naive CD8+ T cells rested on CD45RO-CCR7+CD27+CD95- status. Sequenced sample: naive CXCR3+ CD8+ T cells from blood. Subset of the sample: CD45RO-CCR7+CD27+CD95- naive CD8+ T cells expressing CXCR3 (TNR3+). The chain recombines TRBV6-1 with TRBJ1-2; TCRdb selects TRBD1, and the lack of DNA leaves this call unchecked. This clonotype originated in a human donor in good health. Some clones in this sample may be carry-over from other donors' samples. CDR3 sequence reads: CASGGASRSYTF.